The present TCR beta chain was sequenced within a study of brain metastases from non-small cell lung cancer. Libraries were prepared by immunoSEQ multiplex PCR; TCRdb keeps only in-frame clonotypes and omits some of them. Here the sample spans 2,800 or so clones, 75% to 90% being singletons. The CDR3 has 14 amino acids. CDR1 is MNHEY and CDR2 is SVGAGI in the germline V gene. Trimming removed 6 bases from V and 6 bases from J, with 18 bases in between. This sequence was found in a donor at least 40 years old with non-small cell lung cancer. Sequenced input: primary lung tumor tissue. V and J are TRBV6-5 and TRBJ2-7; TRBD1 or TRBD2 may be the D gene (5 bases each). As DNA, the CDR3 is TGTGCCAGCAGAATCACTACCGGGGCCAGCGAGCAGTACTTC. Translation gives CASRITTGASEQYF.